Listed below are T cell receptor beta chains from one sample, sequenced in a study of cytomegalovirus exposure and HLA in healthy donors. Sequenced by immunoSEQ multiplex PCR; TCRdb stores in-frame clones only, minus some. The repertoire holds 150,000 to 180,000 clones, with approximately 86% as singletons. The sample comprised PBMCs. These receptors all come from a human donor in good health. The CDR3 runs from the conserved cysteine through the conserved F or W. The D gene is left open where the match is weak. Clone size is shown for a subset of rows, as once, few, many or a class of expanded clone.

abundance | j_gene | d_gene | v_gene | CDR3aa | CDR3nt
. | TRBJ2-7 | TRBD2 | TRBV27 | CASSLSGTSGRIPYEQYF | TGTGCCAGCAGTTTATCGGGGACTAGCGGGAGGATACCCTACGAGCAGTACTTC
. | TRBJ2-7 | TRBD2 | TRBV5-1 | CASSWGRSGSRYEQYF | TGCGCCAGCAGCTGGGGACGTAGCGGGAGTCGGTACGAGCAGTACTTC
. | TRBJ1-3 | . | TRBV7-6 | CASSPTGPSSGNTIYF | TGTGCCAGCAGCCCGACAGGACCGAGCTCTGGAAACACCATATATTTT
. | TRBJ1-2 | TRBD1 | TRBV19 | CASSISHAGGIYGYTF | TGTGCCAGTAGTATATCCCATGCAGGGGGTATATACGGCTACACCTTC
. | TRBJ1-3 | TRBD1 | TRBV28 | CASSHQGAGNTIYF | TGTGCCAGCAGTCATCAGGGGGCAGGAAACACCATATATTTT
. | TRBJ1-1 | TRBD1 | TRBV5-1 | CASSSTGAGAEAFF | TGCGCCAGCAGCTCGACAGGGGCTGGCGCTGAAGCTTTCTTT
. | TRBJ2-7 | . | TRBV18 | CASSPWTASYEQYF | TGTGCCAGCTCTCCCTGGACAGCCAGCTACGAGCAGTACTTC
. | TRBJ2-5 | . | TRBV4-1 | CASRQSLLLADQETQYF | TGCGCCAGCAGACAATCCTTACTACTCGCGGACCAAGAGACCCAGTACTTC
. | TRBJ1-1 | . | TRBV5-5 | CASSLLLYTEAFF | TGTGCCAGCAGCTTGCTCCTGTACACTGAAGCTTTCTTT
. | TRBJ2-3 | TRBD1 | TRBV9 | CASSVGDRGTDTQYF | TGTGCCAGCAGCGTAGGGGACAGGGGCACAGATACGCAGTATTTT
. | TRBJ2-1 | . | TRBV2 | CATAGQREVWGDFDEQFF | TGTGCCACCGCTGGACAGCGAGAAGTATGGGGAGATTTCGATGAGCAGTTCTTC
few | TRBJ1-2 | . | TRBV10-3 | CATADSYYGYTF | TGTGCCACCGCGGACAGCTACTATGGCTACACCTTC
once | TRBJ2-3 | TRBD2 | TRBV29-1 | CSVELAGRTDTQYF | TGCAGCGTTGAGCTAGCGGGGCGCACAGATACGCAGTATTTT